This T cell receptor beta chain appears in the sequencing data of a study of regulatory T cells in long-lasting Graves disease. This clonotype occurred many times. Its antigen is not identified. Arm-PCR of CDR3 regions and iRepertoire HTBI primers were the basis on which TCR beta libraries were built. TCRdb used MiXCR to reprocess the multiplex PCR reads, holding one entry per CDR3 protein. The sample shows approximately 470,000 distinct CDR3 sequences, roughly 17% of them seen only once. The time point denotes: newly diagnosed GD, antithyroid drugs for less than 3 months. After RNA was extracted from PBMCs, the TCR library was made from it. The CDR3 has 12 residues. Germline loops: CDR1 MDHEN, CDR2 SYDVKM. The ends lost 6 bases at V and 8 bases at J; junction bases unmatched: 3. Whole-study findings and limits: There was favoring of TRBV28, TRBJ1-2 and TRBJ2-5 in persistent disease.

A further study also used this sample, focusing on T cells in Graves' hyperthyroidism and ophthalmopathy. That paper states: Clinicians diagnosed patients from clinical symptoms, serum thyroxine and TRAb, thyroid ultrasound and orbital computed tomography. HTBI primers were used for first-round RT-PCR of the TCR CDR3.

The receptor was isolated from a man between 40 and 49 years old with Graves disease. The sample consisted of peripheral blood mononuclear cells (PBMCs), taken at new diagnosis, from a patient treated with antithyroid drugs. This chain links TRBV28 with TRBJ1-4, with 7 bases fitting TRBD1. This CDR3 is CASREQGEKLFF. As DNA, the CDR3 is TGTGCCAGCAGGGAACAGGGGGAAAAACTGTTTTTT.